This T cell receptor beta chain was observed in a study of spatial heterogeneity in lung cancer. Study findings and constraints: Whereas they appeared in blood less at follow-up, ubiquitous expanded tumor TCRs appeared there more at resection.

Described time point: sample taken at primary tumor resection. Sequencing covered unsorted whole RNA taken from tumor, nontumor lung or frozen PBMC. This clonotype was detected ten times or more. What it recognizes is unknown. TCR cDNA molecules each had a unique molecular identifier. TCRdb re-called the 5' RACE reads with MiXCR, one entry per CDR3 protein. The sample contains around 10,000 distinct CDR3 sequences, over 6.5% of which appear only once. This clonotype was sampled from a male donor with early-stage non-small cell lung cancer. The sample here was PBMCs, taken at surgery.

The CDR3 protein is CASSPVSGDRGQRLFF. CDR3 DNA: TGTGCCAGCAGCCCCGTGTCGGGGGACAGGGGGCAAAGACTGTTTTTT. The rearrangement uses TRBV7-2 and TRBJ1-4, with 12 bases lining up with TRBD1. Germline V gene sequence: CDR1 SGHTA, CDR2 FQGNSA. This CDR3 comprises 16 residues. V shed 5 bases and J 13 bases; nucleotides not matched to a gene: 14.